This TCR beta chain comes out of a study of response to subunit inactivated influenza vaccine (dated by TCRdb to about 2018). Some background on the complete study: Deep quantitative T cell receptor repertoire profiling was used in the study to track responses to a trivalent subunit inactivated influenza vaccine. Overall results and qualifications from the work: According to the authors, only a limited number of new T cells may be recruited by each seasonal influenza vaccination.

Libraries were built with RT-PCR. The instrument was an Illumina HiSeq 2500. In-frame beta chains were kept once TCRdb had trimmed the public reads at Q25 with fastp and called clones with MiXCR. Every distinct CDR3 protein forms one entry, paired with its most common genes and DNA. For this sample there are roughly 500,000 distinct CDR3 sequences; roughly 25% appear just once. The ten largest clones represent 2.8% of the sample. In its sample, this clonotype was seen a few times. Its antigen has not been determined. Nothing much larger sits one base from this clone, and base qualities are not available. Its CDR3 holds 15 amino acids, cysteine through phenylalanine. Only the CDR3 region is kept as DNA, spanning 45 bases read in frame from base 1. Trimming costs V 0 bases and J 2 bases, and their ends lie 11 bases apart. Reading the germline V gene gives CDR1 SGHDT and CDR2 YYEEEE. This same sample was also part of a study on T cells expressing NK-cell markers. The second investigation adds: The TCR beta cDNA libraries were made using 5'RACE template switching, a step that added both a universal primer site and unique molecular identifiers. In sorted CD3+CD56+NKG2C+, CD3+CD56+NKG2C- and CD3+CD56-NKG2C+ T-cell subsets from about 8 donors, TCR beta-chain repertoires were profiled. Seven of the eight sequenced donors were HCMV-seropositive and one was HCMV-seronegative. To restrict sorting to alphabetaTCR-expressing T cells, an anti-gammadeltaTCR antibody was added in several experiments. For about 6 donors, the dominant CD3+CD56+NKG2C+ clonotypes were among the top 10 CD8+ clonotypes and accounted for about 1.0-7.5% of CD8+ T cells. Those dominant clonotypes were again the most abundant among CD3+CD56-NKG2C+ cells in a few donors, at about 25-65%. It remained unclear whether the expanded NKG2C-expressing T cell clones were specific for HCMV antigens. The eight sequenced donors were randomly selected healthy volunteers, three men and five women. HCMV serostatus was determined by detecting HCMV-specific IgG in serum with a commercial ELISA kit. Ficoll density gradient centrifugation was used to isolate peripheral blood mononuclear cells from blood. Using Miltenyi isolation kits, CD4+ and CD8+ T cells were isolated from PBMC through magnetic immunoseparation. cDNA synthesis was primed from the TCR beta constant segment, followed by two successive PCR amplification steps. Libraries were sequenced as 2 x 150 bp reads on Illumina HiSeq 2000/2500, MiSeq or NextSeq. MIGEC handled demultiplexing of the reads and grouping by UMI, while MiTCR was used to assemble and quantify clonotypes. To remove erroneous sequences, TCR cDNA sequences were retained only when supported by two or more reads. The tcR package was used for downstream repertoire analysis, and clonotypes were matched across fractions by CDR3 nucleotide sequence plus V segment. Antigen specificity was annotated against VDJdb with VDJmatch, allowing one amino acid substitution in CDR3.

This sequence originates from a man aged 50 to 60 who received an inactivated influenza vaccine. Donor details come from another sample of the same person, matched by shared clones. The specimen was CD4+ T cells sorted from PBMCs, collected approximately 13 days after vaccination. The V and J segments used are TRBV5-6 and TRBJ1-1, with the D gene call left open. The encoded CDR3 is CASSLGQVINTEAFF. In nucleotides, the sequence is TGTGCCAGCAGCTTGGGCCAGGTAATCAACACTGAAGCTTTCTTT.